This entry lists 17 T cell receptor beta chains sequenced from one sample in a study of cytomegalovirus exposure and HLA in healthy donors. Both 60 Vbeta primers and 13 Jbeta primers went into the PCR. The table came from immunoSEQ multiplex PCR; TCRdb's copy has only in-frame clones and leaves some out. Here the sample spans some 140,000 clones, around 83% being singletons. The specimen was PBMCs. The receptors derive from a male donor in good health and CMV-seropositive.

The rearrangement uses TRBV5-4 and TRBJ2-7; 11 nucleotides line up with TRBD1. This CDR3 is 16 amino acids long. V lost 4 bases and J lost 5; bases outside the gene matches: 11. CDR1 is SGHNT and CDR2 is YYREEE in the germline V gene (reference sequence). The CDR3 sequence: CASSPGQGEALDEQYF. In nucleotides, the CDR3 is TGTGCCAGCAGCCCGGGACAGGGGGAGGCCCTGGACGAGCAGTACTTC.

The V gene is TRBV4-1, the J gene TRBJ2-1, with 9 bases lining up with TRBD2. The CDR3 is 17 amino acids. After removal of 1 base from V and 4 bases from J, the junction contained 8 bases not matched to a gene. Germline-derived CDR1 and CDR2 are MGHRA and YSYEKL. For the CDR3, the DNA is TGCGCCAGCAGCCAAGGGCGGGGGGGCCAGGGATACAATGAGCAGTTCTTC. Translation: CASSQGRGGQGYNEQFF.

The J gene is TRBJ1-1, the V gene TRBV4-3; D possibly corresponds to TRBD1 (6 bases). The germline gives CDR1 LGHNA, CDR2 YSLEER. The CDR3 sequence is 16 residues long. V gave up 0 bases and J gave up 5 bases, with 16 bases separating them. Written as DNA, the CDR3 is TGCGCCAGCAGCCAAGATCCCACAGGGAGGGGGACTGAAGCTTTCTTT. Amino acids: CASSQDPTGRGTEAFF.

This rearrangement joins TRBV28 to TRBJ1-5, with D unclear. The germline CDR1 and CDR2 sequences are MDHEN and SYDVKM. This CDR3 is built from 14 residues. Trimming removed 3 bases from V and 3 bases from J, with 9 bases in between. DNA for the CDR3: TGTGCCAGCAGTTTCCTGGAGGTCAATCAGCCCCAGCATTTT. This translates into CASSFLEVNQPQHF.

V gene TRBV12-5 combines with J gene TRBJ1-1, with D uncertain. The length of the CDR3 is 13 residues. Germline V gene data show CDR1 as LGHNT and CDR2 as FRNRAP. The V end lost 0 bases, the J end lost 5 bases, and 7 bases lay between the germline ends. The CDR3 DNA sequence: TGTGCTAGTGGTTTGGTACGCGGGACTGAAGCTTTCTTT. Residues: CASGLVRGTEAFF.

The chain is built from TRBV7-2 and TRBJ2-5; possibly TRBD1 for D (5 bases). The CDR3 sequence is 15 residues long. Trimming left V 0 bases short and J 5 bases short, with 13 bases between. In germline, CDR1 is SGHTA, CDR2 FQGNSA. The CDR3: CASSLAGQGRETQYF. In DNA, the CDR3 is TGTGCCAGCAGCTTAGCGGGCCAGGGCCGGGAGACCCAGTACTTC.

J is TRBJ2-1 and V is TRBV5-4; the D is unclear. The CDR3 runs to 15 residues. Germline assignment: CDR1 SGHNT and CDR2 YYREEE (reference sequence). V was clipped by 4 bases and J by 2 bases, with 13 bases between them. The CDR3, as DNA: TGTGCCAGCAGCCCCGAAATAGCAGCCTACAATGAGCAGTTCTTC. The encoded protein is CASSPEIAAYNEQFF. The complete variable domain, with remaining parts taken from reference TRBV5-4 and TRBJ2-1, reads ETGVTQSPTHLIKTRGQQVTLRCSSQSGHNTVSWYQQALGQGPQFIFQYYREEENGRGNFPPRFSGLQFPNYSSELNVNALELDDSALYLCASSPEIAAYNEQFFGPGTRLTVL.

The chain couples TRBV9 to TRBJ2-5, with a tentative D call TRBD2 (5 bases). TRBJ2-7 matches the DNA end more closely, so the J call is doubtful. Per germline, CDR1 SGDLS and CDR2 YYNGEE. The CDR3 extends over 14 amino acids. CDR3 sequence (DNA): TGTGCCAGCAGCGTAGATCGGGACTCCTACGAGCAGTACTTC. Translating it yields CASSVDRDSYEQYF.

The chain has TRBV30 and TRBJ1-2; 7 bases agree with TRBD1. The CDR3 length is 14 residues. Germline V gene sequence: CDR1 GTSNPN, CDR2 SVGIG (reference sequence). J was trimmed by 8 bases and V by 0 bases; bases with no gene match: 9. In DNA, the CDR3 is TGTGCCTGGAGTGTGTCCGGGACAGCCCACGGCTACACCTTC. Protein sequence: CAWSVSGTAHGYTF.

This chain links TRBV20-1 with TRBJ2-5, with D possibly matching TRBD2 (6 bases). The CDR3 covers 11 residues. From germline, CDR1 is DFQATT and CDR2 SNEGSKA (reference sequence). The CDR3: CAGTDQETQYF. The DNA of the CDR3 is TGCGCCGGGACTGACCAAGAGACCCAGTACTTC.

V is TRBV10-3 and J is TRBJ1-1; the D is unclear. The germline V gene has CDR1 ENHRY and CDR2 SYGVKD. The CDR3 has 11 residues. V lost 5 bases to trimming and J lost 4 bases, with 5 bases between them. The DNA of the CDR3 is TGTGCCATCAGTTACGGCACTGAAGCTTTCTTT. It is translated as CAISYGTEAFF.

V is TRBV7-8 and J is TRBJ1-5; D unclear. The V gene lost 5 bases and the J gene lost 2 bases, with 13 bases spanning the gap. This CDR3 spans 15 amino acids. Germline V gene sequence: CDR1 SGHVS, CDR2 FQNEAQ. CDR3 loop: CASSPQTTGNQPQHF. In nucleotides, the CDR3 is TGTGCCAGCAGCCCACAGACGACGGGCAATCAGCCCCAGCATTTT. The full variable domain, with the rest looked up from reference TRBV7-8 and TRBJ1-5, is GAGVSQSPRYKVAKRGQDVALRCDPISGHVSLFWYQQALGQGPEFLTYFQNEAQLDKSGLPSDRFFAERPEGSVSTLKIQRTQQEDSAVYLCASSPQTTGNQPQHFGDGTRLSIL.

In this sample, this clone turned up a few times. The V and J genes are TRBV18 and TRBJ2-5; 8 bases are shared with TRBD2. The J call may be incorrect, as the DNA end agrees better with TRBJ2-7. Germline CDR1 reads KGHSH; CDR2 reads LQKENI. The CDR3 consists of 14 residues. The CDR3 sequence: CASFGDLAGGEQYF. The CDR3 coding sequence is TGTGCCAGCTTTGGGGACCTGGCGGGAGGCGAGCAGTACTTC.

The chain has TRBV6-5 and TRBJ2-2, with a tentative D call TRBD2 (5 bases). The CDR3 has 15 amino acids. Germline CDR1 MNHEY, CDR2 SVGAGI. The V end lost 6 bases, the J end lost 5 bases, and 16 bases lay between the germline ends. The CDR3 DNA reads as TGTGCCAGCAGATTTACCGGACTGGGAACCGGGGAGCTGTTTTTT. This sequence encodes CASRFTGLGTGELFF.

The V and J genes are TRBV28 and TRBJ1-5, with TRBD1 identical over 10 bases. The V segment lost 5 bases and the J segment 2 bases; nucleotides outside the gene matches: 6. From germline, CDR1 is MDHEN and CDR2 SYDVKM. This CDR3 spans 16 amino acids. This CDR3 is CASSRDRGMGNQPQHF. For the CDR3, the DNA is TGTGCCAGCAGTAGGGACAGGGGCATGGGCAATCAGCCCCAGCATTTT.

V gene TRBV19 combines with J gene TRBJ1-2; 8 positions match TRBD1. CDR1 and CDR2 (germline): LNHDA, SQIVND (reference sequence). V was clipped by 9 bases and J by 2 bases; unmatched bases: 5. This CDR3 is 13 amino acids long. The CDR3 region is CASATGANYGYTF. The CDR3 bases are TGTGCCAGCGCGACAGGGGCGAACTATGGCTACACCTTC.

This rearrangement joins TRBV5-5 to TRBJ2-7; TRBD1 agrees at 11 bases. The CDR3 contains 14 residues. CDR1 SGHKS and CDR2 YYEKEE come from the germline V gene (reference sequence). V lost 4 bases, J lost 2 bases, and 2 bases stayed unmatched. CDR3 region: CASSPGQGAYEQYF. The CDR3 nucleotides read TGTGCCAGCAGCCCGGGACAGGGGGCCTACGAGCAGTACTTC.